The 13 T cell receptor beta chains below were found in one sample sequenced in a study of identical twins. Each CDR3 protein gets one entry after TCRdb re-called the 5' RACE reads with MiXCR. Counted here are 500,000 to 550,000 distinct CDR3 sequences, 20% to 25% occurring once; the ten biggest clones make up 0.48%. The data also belong to a second study, concerning yellow fever vaccine responses in identical twins.

The sequenced material came from CD4+ T cells sorted from blood. These receptors were obtained from a young woman in good health.

This clonotype was detected only a few times. The chain employs TRBV5-1 and TRBJ2-7; 10 positions match TRBD2. V dropped 2 bases and J dropped 1; count of bases not matched to a gene: 3. The length of the CDR3 is 15 residues. Germline V gene data show CDR1 as SGHRS and CDR2 as YFSETQ. CDR3 in DNA: TGCGCCAGCAGCTTTTTACTAGCGGGATCCTACGAGCAGTACTTC. This codes for CASSFLLAGSYEQYF.

The chain uses TRBV3-1 and TRBJ1-1; 7 bases are a match to TRBD1. The CDR3 covers 15 residues. V dropped 6 bases and J dropped 4; count of bases not matched to a gene: 11. CDR1 is LGHDT, CDR2 YNNKEL, per germline (reference sequence). CDR3 region: CASRRTGDRITEAFF. The CDR3 bases are TGTGCCAGCAGACGAACAGGGGATCGGATCACTGAAGCTTTCTTT.

The chain combines TRBV12-3 or TRBV12-4 with TRBJ1-2; D call uncertain. The V gene lost 7 bases and the J gene lost 4 bases, with 10 bases spanning the gap. The CDR3 has 12 amino acids. The CDR3: CASTSGIYGYTF. CDR3 DNA sequence: TGTGCCAGCACTTCCGGGATCTATGGCTACACCTTC.

The chain uses TRBV5-6 and TRBJ1-2; D perhaps matches TRBD1 (5 bases). The V gene's germline CDR1 is SGHDT and CDR2 YYEEEE. The CDR3 runs to 15 residues. Trimming left V 2 bases short and J 2 bases short, with 13 bases between. CDR3 residues: CASSFDSVGNYGYTF. The DNA of the CDR3 is TGTGCCAGCAGCTTTGACAGCGTCGGGAACTATGGCTACACCTTC.

The rearrangement uses TRBV12-3 or TRBV12-4 and TRBJ2-3, with 7 bases matching TRBD2. This CDR3 spans 18 amino acids. Trimming at V came to 6 bases and at J to 0 bases, leaving 15 bases not matched to a gene. CDR3 loop: CASSPKAGRLLSTDTQYF. CDR3 DNA: TGTGCCAGCAGCCCCAAAGCGGGGAGACTTTTAAGCACAGATACGCAGTATTTT.

This clonotype was recorded a few times. This sequence joins TRBV24-1 and TRBJ2-2; D is unresolved. The CDR3 spans 16 residues. Germline V gene sequence: CDR1 KGHDR, CDR2 SFDVKD. The V end lost 2 bases, the J end lost 2 bases, and 11 bases lay between the germline ends. This CDR3 reads CATSDWKQPNTGELFF. The CDR3 DNA sequence: TGTGCCACCAGTGATTGGAAACAGCCCAACACCGGGGAGCTGTTTTTT.

This clonotype was found a few times. The V gene is TRBV21-1, the J gene TRBJ2-7. TRBV21-1 is flagged as a pseudogene. The CDR3 covers 14 residues. CDR3: CASSKAPARYEQYV. The CDR3 nucleotides read TGTGCCAGCAGCAAAGCCCCAGCGAGATACGAGCAGTACGTC.

This clonotype was recorded a few times. The chain uses TRBV7-9 and TRBJ2-1, with D uncertain. Per germline, CDR1 SEHNR and CDR2 FQNEAQ (reference sequence). Trimming left V 1 base short and J 4 bases short, with 14 bases between. The CDR3 totals 16 residues. The CDR3 region is CASSLGSWVRYNEQFF. In DNA, the CDR3 is TGTGCCAGCAGCTTAGGTAGCTGGGTTCGGTACAATGAGCAGTTCTTC.

This clonotype was seen a few times. CDR3 loop: CASSFQGRTSGSAGELFF. CDR3 sequence (DNA): TGTGCCAGCAGTTTCCAGGGGAGGACTAGCGGGAGTGCCGGGGAGCTGTTTTTT. The chain employs TRBV12-3 or TRBV12-4 and TRBJ2-2; 13 positions match TRBD2. The CDR3 loop spans 18 amino acids. J gave up 6 bases and V 3 bases, and 10 bases lay outside the gene matches.

The J gene is TRBJ2-2, the V gene TRBV10-3; D is possibly TRBD2 (6 bases). The germline CDR1 and CDR2 sequences are ENHRY and SYGVKD. V dropped 3 bases and J dropped 6 bases, with 11 bases sitting between them. The CDR3 loop spans 14 amino acids. The CDR3 sequence: CAISDSGEAGELFF. The CDR3 region has the DNA TGTGCCATCAGTGATTCGGGAGAGGCCGGGGAGCTGTTTTTT.

The chain has TRBV5-1 and TRBJ2-2; D call uncertain. Looked up from germline, CDR1 is SGHRS and CDR2 is YFSETQ. Trimming pared 3 bases from V and 4 bases from J, leaving 7 bases between. This CDR3 is 13 amino acids long. CDR3 nucleotides: TGCGCCAGCAGCTCACTAAGCACCGGGGAGCTGTTTTTT. As protein: CASSSLSTGELFF.

This clonotype was picked up a small number of times. This sequence joins TRBV6-1 and TRBJ2-3, with 8 nucleotides matching TRBD2. The CDR3 has 15 amino acids. Germline CDR1 and CDR2: MNHNS and SASEGT. V shed 6 bases and J 1 base; nucleotides not matched to a gene: 6. The CDR3 sequence: CASSSRREGTDTQYF. The CDR3 DNA follows: TGTGCCAGCAGCTCCCGGCGGGAGGGCACAGATACGCAGTATTTT.

V usage is TRBV19 and J usage is TRBJ2-7, with 9 nucleotides matching TRBD1. V lost 4 bases, J lost 5 bases, and 6 bases stayed unmatched. The germline CDR1 and CDR2 sequences are LNHDA and SQIVND (reference sequence). The CDR3 is 14 residues long. The chain's CDR3 is CASSRGQGKDEQYF. The CDR3 bases are TGTGCCAGTAGTAGGGGACAGGGAAAGGACGAGCAGTACTTC.